The 13 T cell receptor beta chains below come from one sample, sequenced in a study of identical twins. TCRdb recomputed calls from the 5' RACE reads with MiXCR, one row per CDR3 protein. The sample lists approximately 240,000 distinct CDR3 sequences; over 12% were seen once. The sequencing input was memory (CD45RO+) T cells sorted from blood. The receptors derive from a woman in her late teens or twenties in good health.

This clonotype was seen repeatedly, ten times or more. The V call is TRBV20-1, the J call TRBJ2-1; D is unresolved. The CDR3 consists of 13 residues. The V end lost 0 bases, the J end lost 10 bases, and 13 bases lay between the germline ends. The V gene's germline CDR1 is DFQATT and CDR2 SNEGSKA (reference sequence). The CDR3 loop is CSARDRVQAEQFF. In nucleotides, the CDR3 is TGCAGTGCTAGAGATCGCGTACAAGCCGAGCAGTTCTTC.

The chain is built from TRBV27 and TRBJ2-1; D is uncertain. The V and J ends lost 2 bases and 2 bases respectively, with 13 bases between them. CDR3 length: 16 amino acids. Germline V gives CDR1 MNHEY, CDR2 SMNVEV (reference sequence). CDR3 sequence: CASSLVGGVTYNEQFF. The CDR3 nucleotides read TGTGCCAGCAGTTTAGTTGGCGGAGTTACCTACAATGAGCAGTTCTTC.

This clonotype appeared a few times. This chain links TRBV15 with TRBJ2-1, with 10 bases fitting TRBD2. The germline V gene has CDR1 LNHNV and CDR2 YYDKDF (reference sequence). V dropped 1 base and J dropped 10; count of bases not matched to a gene: 10. The CDR3 covers 16 residues. The chain's CDR3 is CATSRVKRGGNVEQFF. CDR3 DNA sequence: TGTGCCACCAGCAGAGTTAAGCGGGGGGGTAATGTGGAGCAGTTCTTC. The whole variable domain, remainder taken from reference TRBV15 and TRBJ2-1, is DAMVIQNPRYQVTQFGKPVTLSCSQTLNHNVMYWYQQKSSQAPKLLFHYYDKDFNNEADTPDNFQSRRPNTSFCFLDIRSPGLGDTAMYLCATSRVKRGGNVEQFFGPGTRLTVL.

This rearrangement joins TRBV9 to TRBJ2-5, with a tentative D call TRBD2 (5 bases). The V end lost 1 base, the J end lost 5 bases, and 15 bases lay between the germline ends. The CDR3 has 15 residues. CDR1 SGDLS and CDR2 YYNGEE come from the germline V gene. The CDR3 region has the DNA TGTGCCAGCAGCGTAACGGGGTTGATTTCGGAGACCCAGTACTTC. This codes for CASSVTGLISETQYF.

The sample holds a few counts of this clonotype. The genes are TRBV7-2 and TRBJ2-3; 12 bases match TRBD2. In germline, CDR1 is SGHTA, CDR2 FQGNSA. Trimming at V came to 5 bases and at J to 5 bases, leaving 8 bases not matched to a gene. The length of the CDR3 is 16 residues. CDR3 coding DNA: TGTGCCAGCAGCCCTAGACTAGCGGGAGTCGGAGATACGCAGTATTTT. Its protein is CASSPRLAGVGDTQYF.

J is TRBJ1-4 and V is TRBV4-2, with no clear D. Germline V gene data show CDR1 as LGHNA and CDR2 as YNFKEQ. There are 15 residues in the CDR3. The V end lost 4 bases, the J end lost 2 bases, and 11 bases lay between the germline ends. This CDR3 is CASSPSSSTNEKLFF. For the CDR3, the DNA is TGTGCCAGCAGCCCCTCAAGCAGTACTAATGAAAAACTGTTTTTT.

The V call is TRBV5-1, the J call TRBJ2-5, with 7 positions matching TRBD2. V shed 0 bases, J shed 5 bases, and the junction held 4 bases outside the gene matches. Germline-derived CDR1 and CDR2 are SGHRS and YFSETQ. This CDR3 has 14 amino acids. CDR3 loop: CASSLVMGGETQYF. CDR3 sequence (DNA): TGCGCCAGCAGCTTGGTCATGGGGGGGGAGACCCAGTACTTC.

A few counts support this clonotype. This chain connects TRBV7-8 to TRBJ1-2; a weak D match, TRBD1 (5 bases). Germline V lookup: CDR1 SGHVS, CDR2 FQNEAQ. Trimming took off 0 bases at V and 7 bases at J, with 9 bases between the two ends. This CDR3 spans 13 amino acids. This chain's CDR3 is CASSLAGTGGYTF. The CDR3 DNA sequence: TGTGCCAGCAGCTTAGCGGGTACAGGTGGCTACACCTTC. Full variable domain (outside the CDR3, taken from reference TRBV7-8 and TRBJ1-2): GAGVSQSPRYKVAKRGQDVALRCDPISGHVSLFWYQQALGQGPEFLTYFQNEAQLDKSGLPSDRFFAERPEGSVSTLKIQRTQQEDSAVYLCASSLAGTGGYTFGSGTRLTVV.

This clonotype has a count of ten or more. The CDR3 region has the DNA TGCGCCAGCAGCTTGGGACTAGCGGCTAGCACAGATACGCAGTATTTT. Translation gives CASSLGLAASTDTQYF. This sequence joins TRBV5-1 and TRBJ2-3, with 9 bases identical to TRBD2. V lost 0 bases, J lost 0 bases, and 2 bases stayed unmatched. CDR1 and CDR2 from the germline V gene are SGHRS and YFSETQ. The CDR3 consists of 16 residues.

This clonotype was counted ten times or more. The genes are TRBV7-6 and TRBJ2-7, with D possibly TRBD1 on 5 matching bases. CDR3 length: 14 residues. V lost 1 base and J 1 base, leaving 8 bases between the germline ends. The V gene's germline CDR1 is SGHVS and CDR2 FNYEAQ. The CDR3 DNA reads as TGTGCCAGCAGCTTAGAGACAGTGTCCTACGAGCAGTACTTC. Its protein is CASSLETVSYEQYF.

This clonotype occurred many times. The CDR3 DNA sequence: TGCGCCAGCACCTTAGACGGGACTAGCGGCTACAATGAGCAGTTCTTC. It translates to CASTLDGTSGYNEQFF. This chain joins TRBV5-1 and TRBJ2-1, with 11 bases aligning to TRBD2. The CDR3 covers 16 residues. Germline lookup yields CDR1 SGHRS and CDR2 YFSETQ. V lost 6 bases to trimming and J lost 3 bases; unmatched junction nucleotides: 8.

The table lists this clonotype with many counts. The chain is built from TRBV5-1 and TRBJ2-5; D not resolved. The V end was cut by 0 bases, the J end by 4 bases, with 16 bases between. Germline-derived CDR1 and CDR2 are SGHRS and YFSETQ. There are 16 residues in the CDR3. CDR3 nucleotides: TGCGCCAGCAGCTTGGGGTACTATCCCTCGAGAGAGACCCAGTACTTC. It is translated as CASSLGYYPSRETQYF.

Many counts were recorded for this clonotype. The V gene is TRBV5-5, the J gene TRBJ2-7; the D gene is possibly TRBD1 (6 bases). The CDR3 has 15 amino acids. The germline V and J ends were trimmed by 5 bases and 2 bases, with 17 bases remaining between them. Germline V gene sequence: CDR1 SGHKS, CDR2 YYEKEE (reference sequence). The CDR3 sequence is CASSLNDRRPYEQYF. In nucleotides, the CDR3 is TGTGCCAGCAGTTTGAACGACAGGAGACCCTACGAGCAGTACTTC.